Reported below is one T cell receptor (beta chain). The antigen remains unidentified. This entry comes from a study of shared clonotypes between healthy human individuals. Overall study context: Researchers assigned three CD4 naive, three CD4 memory, two CD8 naive and one CD8 memory plate to each donor. Whole-study results and caveats: Several donors had around 5% of their naive CD4 clonotypes in common.

Germline V CDR1 and CDR2: MNHEY, SMNVEV (reference sequence). This CDR3 has 15 amino acids. V was pared by 6 bases and J by 7 bases, with 19 bases between. Clones were sequenced by immunoSEQ multiplex PCR, and TCRdb holds only the in-frame ones, with some missing. The sample shows over 850,000 clones, around 78% of them seen only once. The chain has TRBV27 and TRBJ2-1, with D perhaps matching TRBD2 (5 bases). This TCR was sampled from a man between 18 and 29 years old in good health. Some clones in this sample may be carry-over from other donors' samples. Material: memory CD4+ T cells from PBMCs. Subset described: CD45RA-negative fraction. The CDR3 reads CASRSEGFPINEQFF. The CDR3 coding sequence is TGTGCCAGCAGGTCCGAGGGATTCCCCATTAATGAGCAGTTCTTC.